This T cell receptor (beta chain) was sequenced for a study of response to subunit inactivated influenza vaccine. The CDR3 spans 14 residues. The V gene's germline CDR1 is DFQATT and CDR2 SNEGSKA (reference sequence). V lost 4 bases, J lost 2 bases, and 12 bases lay in between. MiXCR, applied by TCRdb to the RT-PCR reads, yields one record per CDR3 protein. The sample holds 450,000 to 700,000 distinct CDR3 sequences, 14% seen once. Points from the study as a whole: The authors put forward the suggestion that each seasonal influenza vaccination may bring in only a limited number of new T cells.

This clonotype showed up just a few times. Its specificity is not known. The sample here was PBMCs from blood, taken approximately 13 days after vaccination. The chain uses TRBV20-1 and TRBJ1-5, with D unresolved. The source of this sequence is a man aged 50-60 years who received an inactivated influenza vaccine. CDR3 in amino acids: CSATDKSGNQPQHF. In DNA form, the CDR3 reads TGCAGTGCTACCGACAAGTCAGGCAATCAGCCCCAGCATTTT.